Listed below are T cell receptor beta chains from one sample, sequenced in a study of brain T cells in children with intractable seizures. Method: immunoSEQ multiplex PCR; TCRdb's copy keeps in-frame clones and lacks some. The sample includes about 80,000 clones, around 91% of them seen just once. Sequencing was performed on peripheral blood, taken at surgery. Every receptor here comes from a girl aged 2 to 10 with Rasmussen encephalitis and intractable seizures. CDR3s include the opening cysteine and the closing phenylalanine or tryptophan. The order of the fields is V gene, D gene, J gene, clone size, CDR3 DNA, CDR3 protein. The D gene is left open where the match is weak. Rows give clone size only sometimes, using once, few, many, or a class for an expanded clone.

>TRBV6-1|-|TRBJ1-2|-
TGTGCCAGCAGTGACTTGGCAGCGCTAGCTAACTATGGCTACACCTTC
CASSDLAALANYGYTF
>TRBV5-1|-|TRBJ2-1|-
TGCGCCAGCAGCTGGGGGCTGTGGGGCCTCGACAATGAGCAGTTCTTC
CASSWGLWGLDNEQFF
>TRBV7-2|TRBD1|TRBJ2-7|-
TGTGCCAGCAGCTTGAGTAGGACAGGAGGCCGCGAGCAGTACTTC
CASSLSRTGGREQYF
>TRBV5-4|TRBD1|TRBJ2-5|once
TGTGCCAGCAGCTCAGGGACAGGGTTGGTTGGAGAGACCCAGTACTTC
CASSSGTGLVGETQYF
>TRBV7-6|TRBD1|TRBJ1-3|-
TGTGCCAGCAGCGACCCCCTCCGGGACAGGGGAAACACCATATATTTT
CASSDPLRDRGNTIYF
>TRBV7-9|TRBD1|TRBJ1-3|-
TGTGCCAGCAGCAACCAGGGGGGAAGCTCTGGAAACACCATATATTTT
CASSNQGGSSGNTIYF
>TRBV7-9|-|TRBJ2-7|-
TGTGCCAGCAGCCCCCCGACAGGGACTTACGAGCAGTACTTC
CASSPPTGTYEQYF
>TRBV9|-|TRBJ1-1|-
TGTGCCAGCAGCGTAGTCGGGAAGGAAGCTTTCTTT
CASSVVGKEAFF
>TRBV21-1|-|TRBJ1-6|-
TGTGCCAGCAGCAAGGTCATCTATAATTCACCCCTCCACTTT
CASSKVIYNSPLHF
>TRBV27|TRBD1|TRBJ2-5|-
TGTGCCAGCAGTCCCCGGACAGGGATGGTAGAGACCCAGTACTTC
CASSPRTGMVETQYF
>TRBV27|-|TRBJ1-6|once
TGTGCCAGCAGTTTCAGCAGGGTCTTATCTTGGTTCCATTCACCCCTCCACTTT
CASSFSRVLSWFHSPLHF
>TRBV3-1/TRBV3-2|-|TRBJ2-5|-
TGTGCCAGCAGCCGAGGTCTCCTCGCCACGTCTTCGGAGACCCAGTACTTC
CASSRGLLATSSETQYF
>TRBV27|-|TRBJ1-5|once
TGTGCCAGCAGTTTACGGGGGAGCAATCAGCCCCAGCATTTT
CASSLRGSNQPQHF
>TRBV10-2|-|TRBJ2-7|-
TGCGCCAGCAGTTTTCGGGAGCGACCCTACGAGCAGTACTTC
CASSFRERPYEQYF
>TRBV4-1|TRBD1|TRBJ2-7|-
TGCGCCAGCAGCCAAGATTCGGGACAGGGGACCTCGGAGCAGTACTTC
CASSQDSGQGTSEQYF
>TRBV4-1|-|TRBJ1-6|-
TGCGCCAGCAGCCAAGTATTAGCCGGGGCCGGATCACCCCTCCACTTT
CASSQVLAGAGSPLHF
>TRBV25-1|TRBD1|TRBJ2-5|once
TGTGCCAGCAGTGATTGGGCAGGGGGCCAAGAGACCCAGTACTTC
CASSDWAGGQETQYF
>TRBV3-1/TRBV3-2|-|TRBJ2-7|-
TGTGCCAGCAGCCGTCCCGGGACGGGGTACGAGCAGTACTTC
CASSRPGTGYEQYF
>TRBV2|-|TRBJ2-5|once
TGTGCCAGCAGAGAAGGGACGGACCTACAAGAGACCCAGTACTTC
CASREGTDLQETQYF
>TRBV9|-|TRBJ2-3|-
TGTGCCAGCAGCGTAGCGAATAGCTTGACAGATACGCAGTATTTT
CASSVANSLTDTQYF
>TRBV5-5|TRBD2|TRBJ2-3|-
TGTGCCAGCAGCTTGGCGGCTAGCGGGATGGGAGATACGCAGTATTTT
CASSLAASGMGDTQYF
>TRBV21-1|-|TRBJ1-2|few
TGTGCCAGCAGCTACGTCGGACCGCGAATAGGCTATGGCTACACCTTC
CASSYVGPRIGYGYTF
>TRBV7-9|-|TRBJ2-3|-
TGTGCCAGCAGCCCGGGGGGCGCCACAGATACGCAGTATTTT
CASSPGGATDTQYF
>TRBV3-1/TRBV3-2|-|TRBJ1-1|-
TGTGCCAGCAGTCGGGGTTACGGAGGCACTGAAGCTTTCTTT
CASSRGYGGTEAFF
>TRBV7-2|TRBD1|TRBJ1-2|-
TGTGCCAGCAGCTTGGACAGGCGCGGGGGCTACACCTTC
CASSLDRRGGYTF
>TRBV19|-|TRBJ1-6|-
TGTGCCAGTAGTACAGGGATGGAATCACCCCTCCACTTT
CASSTGMESPLHF
>TRBV11-3|TRBD1|TRBJ2-7|-
TGTGCCAGCAGCGTCGGACAGGGAGACGAGCAGTACTTC
CASSVGQGDEQYF
>TRBV20-1|-|TRBJ2-3|once
TGCAGTGCTAGGGTGACAGATACGCAGTATTTT
CSARVTDTQYF
>TRBV24-1|-|TRBJ2-2|-
TGTGCCACCAGTGATCCAGGTACCGGGGAGCTGTTTTTT
CATSDPGTGELFF